A single sample gave rise to the 27 T cell receptor beta chains below, sequenced in a study of blood T cell repertoires in COVID-19. Assay: immunoSEQ multiplex PCR; the TCRdb copy retains only in-frame clones and omits some. The sample consists of about 300,000 clones, roughly 90% of them appearing once. The sequencing sample was made of peripheral blood. The source of these receptors is a young man who had recovered from COVID-19.

This clone was counted a single time. The chain links TRBV10-3 to TRBJ2-3, with 7 bases matching TRBD2. The V and J ends lost 5 bases and 1 base, in that order; junction bases with no gene match: 6. Germline V gene data show CDR1 as ENHRY and CDR2 as SYGVKD. CDR3 length: 15 residues. The chain's CDR3 is CAISSSGTGTDTQYF. The CDR3 DNA reads TGTGCCATCAGTTCCAGCGGGACCGGCACAGATACGCAGTATTTT.

V gene TRBV6-5 combines with J gene TRBJ1-1; 7 bases align to TRBD1. V lost 0 bases to trimming and J lost 0 bases; unmatched junction nucleotides: 4. Germline-derived CDR1 and CDR2 are MNHEY and SVGAGI. The CDR3 extends over 16 amino acids. The CDR3 is CASSYSGQPMNTEAFF. The CDR3 DNA is TGTGCCAGCAGTTACTCGGGACAGCCCATGAACACTGAAGCTTTCTTT.

This clone occurred once. The chain carries TRBV7-9 and TRBJ2-7; 9 bases map to TRBD2. Germline V lookup: CDR1 SEHNR, CDR2 FQNEAQ (reference sequence). V dropped 5 bases and J dropped 5; count of bases not matched to a gene: 7. The CDR3 covers 14 residues. The CDR3 sequence is CASSLGTSRNEQYF. The DNA for the CDR3 is TGTGCCAGCAGCCTTGGGACTAGCCGCAACGAGCAGTACTTC.

V usage is TRBV7-2 and J usage is TRBJ1-5; D not resolved. The V and J ends lost 4 bases and 15 bases respectively, with 16 bases between them. The CDR3 runs to 12 residues. In germline, CDR1 is SGHTA, CDR2 FQGNSA. The DNA for the CDR3 is TGTGCCAGCAGCTCACCCGGAGGGTCCCCGCATTTT. Translated, it gives CASSSPGGSPHF.

This clone has just one count. The rearrangement uses TRBV7-2 and TRBJ1-5; D uncertain. There are 14 residues in the CDR3. The V gene lost 1 base and the J gene lost 0 bases, with 4 bases spanning the gap. Germline CDR1 SGHTA, CDR2 FQGNSA. The CDR3 sequence: CASSLVSSNQPQHF. In DNA form, the CDR3 reads TGTGCCAGCAGCTTAGTCTCTAGCAATCAGCCCCAGCATTTT.

The rearrangement uses TRBV27 and TRBJ2-3; the match to TRBD2 covers 8 bases. Trimming took 0 bases from V and 4 from J; bases not matched to a gene: 12. From germline, CDR1 is MNHEY and CDR2 SMNVEV (reference sequence). This CDR3 is built from 18 residues. CDR3 sequence: CASSLSGFKREIPDTQYF. CDR3 nucleotide sequence: TGTGCCAGCAGTTTATCCGGTTTTAAGCGGGAGATCCCAGATACGCAGTATTTT.

The chain joins TRBV10-1 to TRBJ1-1, with D hard to call. V was cut by 6 bases and J by 4 bases, with 18 bases left in between. Germline V gene data show CDR1 as WNHNN and CDR2 as SYGVQD (reference sequence). This CDR3 is 15 amino acids long. The CDR3 DNA follows: TGCGCCAGCAGCCGAGGGCGGGCAGAGGGCACTGAAGCTTTCTTT. Amino acids: CASSRGRAEGTEAFF.

The genes are TRBV6-4 and TRBJ2-1; TRBD2 aligns across 12 bases. The CDR3 is 15 residues long. CDR1 and CDR2 (germline): MRHNA, SNTAGT. The V segment lost 0 bases and the J segment 10 bases; nucleotides outside the gene matches: 4. The CDR3, as DNA: TGTGCCAGCAGTGACTCCCCTAGCGGGAGGGAGGAGCAGTTCTTC. As protein: CASSDSPSGREEQFF.

This clone has more than one count but fewer than ten. The chain employs TRBV5-4 and TRBJ2-7; TRBD2 matches at 8 bases. Germline V gene sequence: CDR1 SGHNT, CDR2 YYREEE (reference sequence). The CDR3 totals 13 residues. The ends lost 5 bases at V and 5 bases at J; junction bases unmatched: 6. This CDR3 reads CASRTSGSNEQYF. The CDR3 nucleotides read TGTGCCAGCAGAACTAGCGGTAGTAACGAGCAGTACTTC.

This chain links TRBV28 with TRBJ1-4; D gene uncertain. Germline assignment: CDR1 MDHEN and CDR2 SYDVKM. V shed 6 bases and J shed 4 bases, with 6 bases lying between them. This CDR3 is built from 12 residues. CDR3 nucleotides: TGTGCCAGCAGCCTCCTTAATGAAAAACTGTTTTTT. Translation gives CASSLLNEKLFF. The entire variable domain, with the rest obtained from reference TRBV28 and TRBJ1-4, is as follows: DVKVTQSSRYLVKRTGEKVFLECVQDMDHENMFWYRQDPGLGLRLIYFSYDVKMKEKGDIPEGYSVSREKKERFSLILESASTNQTSMYLCASSLLNEKLFFGSGTQLSVL.

The CDR3 DNA is TGCGCCAGCAGCTATAACAGCCGATCCTCTGGGGCCAACGTCCTGACTTTC. Translating it yields CASSYNSRSSGANVLTF. The J gene is TRBJ2-6, the V gene TRBV5-1; D is uncertain. The V end was cut by 3 bases, the J end by 0 bases, with 13 bases between. The CDR3 covers 17 residues. The V gene's germline CDR1 is SGHRS and CDR2 YFSETQ. The variable domain in full, with the rest retrieved from reference TRBV5-1 and TRBJ2-6, is KAGVTQTPRYLIKTRGQQVTLSCSPISGHRSVSWYQQTPGQGLQFLFEYFSETQRNKGNFPGRFSGRQFSNSRSEMNVSTLELGDSALYLCASSYNSRSSGANVLTFGAGSRLTVL.

The DNA for the CDR3 is TGCAGCGTTGTCCGCGGGACAGGGATCCCAGATACGCAGTATTTT. Its protein is CSVVRGTGIPDTQYF. V is TRBV29-1 and J is TRBJ2-3, with 9 bases aligning to TRBD1. The CDR3 contains 15 residues. Germline values: CDR1 SQVTM, CDR2 ANQGSEA. V was clipped by 4 bases and J by 4 bases; unmatched bases: 9.

This chain links TRBV7-4 with TRBJ1-5; TRBD1 matches at 7 bases. CDR1 is SGHVT and CDR2 is SQSDAQ in the germline V gene. This CDR3 is 15 amino acids long. Germline trimming cut 5 bases from V and 9 bases from J; bases unmatched to any gene: 13. The CDR3, as DNA: TGTGCCAGCAGCCGCAGACAGGGCATATTACGGCCCCAGCATTTT. It yields the protein CASSRRQGILRPQHF. Complete variable domain (other parts from reference TRBV7-4 and TRBJ1-5): GAGVSQSPRYKVAKRGRDVALRCDSISGHVTLYWYRQTLGQGSEVLTYSQSDAQRDKSGRPSGRFSAERPERSVSTLKIQRTEQGDSAVYLCASSRRQGILRPQHFGDGTRLSIL.

This clone was seen only a few times. The genes are TRBV7-9 and TRBJ1-1; 7 positions match TRBD1. The CDR3 contains 15 residues. Germline CDR1 reads SEHNR; CDR2 reads FQNEAQ (reference sequence). Germline trimming cut 0 bases from V and 4 bases from J; bases unmatched to any gene: 5. DNA of the CDR3: TGTGCCAGCAGCTTAGCGCAGGGGGAGGTCACTGAAGCTTTCTTT. Protein product: CASSLAQGEVTEAFF.

V usage is TRBV5-1 and J usage is TRBJ2-2; TRBD2 matches at 8 bases. The CDR3 is 16 residues long. The V and J ends lost 0 bases and 4 bases, in that order; junction bases with no gene match: 5. Germline CDR1 and CDR2: SGHRS and YFSETQ. Here the CDR3 reads CASSLAGTSFTGELFF. The CDR3 nucleotides are TGCGCCAGCAGCTTGGCCGGGACTAGTTTCACCGGGGAGCTGTTTTTT.

This clone appeared once. One end of the junction fails to match germline, which may point to a read error. The chain recombines TRBV3-1 (or the pseudogene TRBV3-2) with TRBJ2-1; D might be TRBD2 (5 bases). Germline lookup yields CDR1 LGHDT and CDR2 YNNKEL (reference sequence). This CDR3 comprises 13 residues. For the CDR3, the DNA is TGTGCCAGCAGCCAAGATAAAGGGAGCATCGTCGTCTTC. Encoded protein: CASSQDKGSIVVF.

The chain links TRBV3-1 (or the pseudogene TRBV3-2) to TRBJ2-5; possibly TRBD1 for D (5 bases). This CDR3 spans 15 amino acids. Trimming took 1 base from V and 5 from J, leaving 14 bases between them. Germline V gives CDR1 LGHDT, CDR2 YNNKEL (reference sequence). The CDR3 region has the DNA TGTGCCAGCAGCCAAGGAGAAAGGGGAATTGAGACCCAGTACTTC. Its protein is CASSQGERGIETQYF.

This chain uses TRBV20-1 with TRBJ2-1, with D hard to call. Germline V gene sequence: CDR1 DFQATT, CDR2 SNEGSKA (reference sequence). There are 11 residues in the CDR3. V lost 5 bases and J 7 bases, leaving 9 bases between the germline ends. Here the CDR3 reads CSALSRNEQFF. CDR3 DNA sequence: TGCAGTGCTCTAAGTAGAAATGAGCAGTTCTTC.

The V and J genes are TRBV19 and TRBJ2-1, with 8 positions matching TRBD2. This CDR3 is 14 amino acids long. The germline V gene encodes CDR1 LNHDA and CDR2 SQIVND (reference sequence). The V and J ends lost 3 bases and 2 bases, in that order; junction bases with no gene match: 0. DNA for the CDR3: TGTGCCAGTAGTATGACTAGCGCCTACAATGAGCAGTTCTTC. Residues: CASSMTSAYNEQFF. Variable domain in full (rest from reference TRBV19 and TRBJ2-1): DGGITQSPKYLFRKEGQNVTLSCEQNLNHDAMYWYRQDPGQGLRLIYYSQIVNDFQKGDIAEGYSVSREKKESFPLTVTSAQKNPTAFYLCASSMTSAYNEQFFGPGTRLTVL.

The chain links TRBV2 to TRBJ2-7; TRBD2 matches at 8 bases. The trim removed 4 bases at V and 3 bases at J, leaving 11 bases unmatched. The CDR3 consists of 16 residues. Germline assignment: CDR1 SNHLY and CDR2 FYNNEI. The CDR3: CASSGTSSQIFYEQYF. In DNA form, the CDR3 reads TGTGCCAGCAGTGGGACTAGCAGCCAAATTTTCTACGAGCAGTACTTC.

This clone turned up a few times. CDR3 bases: TGTGCCAGCCGGGACAGGGATAATTCACCCCTCCACTTT. Translation gives CASRDRDNSPLHF. The genes are TRBV6-5 and TRBJ1-6; 9 bases align to TRBD1. Per germline, CDR1 MNHEY and CDR2 SVGAGI. The CDR3 extends over 13 amino acids. V shed 8 bases and J 5 bases; nucleotides not matched to a gene: 1.

The rearrangement uses TRBV9 and TRBJ2-2, with 14 bases lining up with TRBD2. Germline assignment: CDR1 SGDLS and CDR2 YYNGEE. V gave up 1 base and J gave up 3 bases; unmatched junction bases: 11. The CDR3 totals 20 residues. The CDR3 bases are TGTGCCAGCAGCGTACCTCCCGGGACTAGCGGGGGCCCTGACACCGGGGAGCTGTTTTTT. Translated: CASSVPPGTSGGPDTGELFF.

The chain couples TRBV10-3 to TRBJ1-1; D call uncertain. This CDR3 has 11 amino acids. The germline CDR1 and CDR2 sequences are ENHRY and SYGVKD. V shed 8 bases and J shed 6 bases, with 10 bases lying between them. CDR3 nucleotides: TGTGCCATCGGTATGGGCGCTGAAGCTTTCTTT. It encodes CAIGMGAEAFF.

This clone has only one observation. V usage is TRBV9 and J usage is TRBJ2-1, with D possibly TRBD2 on 6 matching bases. The germline CDR1 and CDR2 sequences are SGDLS and YYNGEE. The ends were cut back, 3 bases at V and 0 bases at J, with 10 bases in the middle. The CDR3 length is 15 residues. The CDR3 spells CASSDSGNSYNEQFF. CDR3 DNA: TGTGCCAGCAGCGATAGCGGAAACTCCTACAATGAGCAGTTCTTC.

The chain couples TRBV19 to TRBJ2-7; D perhaps matches TRBD2 (5 bases). The CDR3 spans 12 residues. V was trimmed by 5 bases and J by 6 bases, leaving 11 bases between them. Germline loops: CDR1 LNHDA, CDR2 SQIVND (reference sequence). CDR3 sequence reads: CASSHPAGEQYF. CDR3 sequence (DNA): TGTGCCAGTAGTCATCCCGCGGGCGAGCAGTACTTC.

The rearrangement joins TRBV28 to TRBJ2-5, with D possibly TRBD2 on 5 matching bases. This CDR3 spans 13 amino acids. The germline V and J ends were trimmed by 6 bases and 4 bases, with 12 bases remaining between them. Per the germline V gene, CDR1 is MDHEN and CDR2 is SYDVKM. The DNA of the CDR3 is TGTGCCAGCAGCGGGGAAAGCCGAGAGACCCAGTACTTC. This codes for CASSGESRETQYF.

The chain is built from TRBV27 and TRBJ1-1; TRBD1 agrees at 8 bases. Germline loops: CDR1 MNHEY, CDR2 SMNVEV (reference sequence). This CDR3 has 13 residues. The ends lost 5 bases at V and 8 bases at J; junction bases unmatched: 7. The CDR3 region is CASSLAGTGEAFF. In DNA form, the CDR3 reads TGTGCCAGCAGTCTCGCCGGGACAGGCGAAGCTTTCTTT.